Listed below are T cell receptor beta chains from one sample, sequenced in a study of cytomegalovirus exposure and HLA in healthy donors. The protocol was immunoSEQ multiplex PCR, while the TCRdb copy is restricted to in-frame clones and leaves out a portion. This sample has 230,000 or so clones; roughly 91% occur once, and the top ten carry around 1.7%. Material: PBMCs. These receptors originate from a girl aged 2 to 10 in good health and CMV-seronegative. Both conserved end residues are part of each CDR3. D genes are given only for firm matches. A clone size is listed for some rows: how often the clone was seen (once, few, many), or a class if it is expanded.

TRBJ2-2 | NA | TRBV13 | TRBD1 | CASSLSGQGPTGELFF | TGTGCCAGCAGCTTAAGCGGACAGGGTCCCACCGGGGAGCTGTTTTTT
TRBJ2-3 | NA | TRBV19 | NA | CASRGLSTDTQYF | TGTGCCAGTAGGGGCCTGAGCACAGATACGCAGTATTTT
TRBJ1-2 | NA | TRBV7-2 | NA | CASSLHPGIGDYGYTF | TGTGCCAGCAGCCTCCACCCGGGGATAGGAGACTATGGCTACACCTTC
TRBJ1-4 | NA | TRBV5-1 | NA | CASSLVEVHNEKLFF | TGCGCCAGCAGCTTGGTGGAGGTCCATAATGAAAAACTGTTTTTT
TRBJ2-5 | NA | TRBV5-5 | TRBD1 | CASSFRWTGGLETQYF | TGTGCCAGCAGCTTTCGTTGGACAGGGGGTTTGGAGACCCAGTACTTC
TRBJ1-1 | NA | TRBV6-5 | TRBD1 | CASGTGEATEAFF | TGTGCCAGCGGGACAGGGGAGGCCACTGAAGCTTTCTTT
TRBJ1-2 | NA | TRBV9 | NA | CASSVEAGQGYGYTF | TGTGCCAGCAGCGTAGAGGCAGGGCAGGGTTATGGCTACACCTTC
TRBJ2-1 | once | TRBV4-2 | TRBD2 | CASSQDEGLAGTNEQFF | TGTGCCAGCAGCCAAGATGAGGGTCTAGCGGGGACTAATGAGCAGTTCTTC
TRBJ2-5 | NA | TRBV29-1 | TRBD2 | CSIGTSGSRMETQYF | TGCAGCATTGGGACTAGCGGGAGTAGGATGGAGACCCAGTACTTC
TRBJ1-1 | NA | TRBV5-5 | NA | CASSLGLNTEAFF | TGTGCCAGCAGCCTGGGGCTGAACACTGAAGCTTTCTTT
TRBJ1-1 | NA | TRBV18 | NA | CASSPPNQGDTEAFF | TGTGCCAGCTCACCACCAAACCAGGGTGACACTGAAGCTTTCTTT
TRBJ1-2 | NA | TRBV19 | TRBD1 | CASLTGNGYTF | TGTGCCAGTCTGACAGGGAATGGCTACACCTTC
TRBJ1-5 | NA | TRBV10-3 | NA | CAISESRSNQPQHF | TGTGCCATCAGTGAGTCGAGGAGTAATCAGCCCCAGCATTTT
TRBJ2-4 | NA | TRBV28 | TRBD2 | CASGVLAGGQYF | TGTGCCAGCGGGGTACTAGCGGGGGGGCAGTACTTC
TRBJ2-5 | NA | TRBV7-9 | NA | CASSLVGQGQETQYF | TGTGCCAGCAGCTTAGTCGGGCAGGGCCAAGAGACCCAGTACTTC
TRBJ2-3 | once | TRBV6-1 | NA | CASWDSSTDTQYF | TGTGCCAGCTGGGACTCGAGCACAGATACGCAGTATTTT
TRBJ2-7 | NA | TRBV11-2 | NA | CASSLEAGYEQYF | TGTGCCAGCAGCTTAGAGGCGGGTTACGAGCAGTACTTC
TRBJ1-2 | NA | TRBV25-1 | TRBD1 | CASSRTGGGGYGYTF | TGTGCCAGCAGTCGGACAGGGGGCGGGGGATATGGCTACACCTTC
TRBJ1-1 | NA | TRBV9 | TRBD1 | CASSVGTEQGAGAFF | TGTGCCAGCAGCGTGGGTACAGAACAGGGGGCGGGGGCTTTCTTT
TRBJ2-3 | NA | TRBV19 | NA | CAIRQTSTDTQYF | TGTGCCATACGACAGACTAGCACAGATACGCAGTATTTT